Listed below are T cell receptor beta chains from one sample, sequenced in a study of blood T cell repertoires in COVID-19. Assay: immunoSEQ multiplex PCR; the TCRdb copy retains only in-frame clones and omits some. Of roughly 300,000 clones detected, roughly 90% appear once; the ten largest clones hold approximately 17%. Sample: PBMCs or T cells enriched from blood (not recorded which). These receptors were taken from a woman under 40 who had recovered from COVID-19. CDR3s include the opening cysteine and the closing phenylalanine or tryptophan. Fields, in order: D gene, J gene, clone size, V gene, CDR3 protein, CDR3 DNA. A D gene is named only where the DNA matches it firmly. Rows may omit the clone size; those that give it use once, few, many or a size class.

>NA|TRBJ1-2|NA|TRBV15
CATSRGAGGQKNGYTF
TGTGCCACCAGCAGAGGTGCCGGGGGGCAGAAGAATGGCTACACCTTC
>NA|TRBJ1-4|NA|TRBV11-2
CASSLDADSKLFF
TGTGCCAGCAGCTTAGATGCAGACTCCAAACTGTTTTTT
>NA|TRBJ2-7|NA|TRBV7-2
CASSLAYSGRANEQYF
TGTGCCAGCAGCTTAGCATATTCGGGCAGGGCGAACGAGCAGTACTTC
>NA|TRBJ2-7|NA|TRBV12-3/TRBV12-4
CASSPRLNEQYF
TGTGCCAGCAGCCCGAGGTTGAACGAGCAGTACTTC
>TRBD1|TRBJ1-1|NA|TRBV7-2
CASSSGQVETEAFF
TGTGCCAGCAGCTCCGGACAGGTAGAGACTGAAGCTTTCTTT
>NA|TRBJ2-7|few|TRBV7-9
CASSHSRAPRGNEQYF
TGTGCCAGCAGCCACAGCCGGGCCCCAAGGGGGAACGAGCAGTACTTC
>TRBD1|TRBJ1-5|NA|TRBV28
CASSPRDRNNQPQHF
TGTGCCAGCAGTCCCCGGGACAGGAATAATCAGCCCCAGCATTTT
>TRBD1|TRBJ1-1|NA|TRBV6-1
CASSEGAAGGTEAFF
TGTGCCAGCAGTGAAGGGGCGGCAGGGGGCACTGAAGCTTTCTTT
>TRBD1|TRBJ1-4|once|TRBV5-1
CASSSDRGNEKLFF
TGCGCCAGCAGCTCCGACAGGGGGAATGAAAAACTGTTTTTT
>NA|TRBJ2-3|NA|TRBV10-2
CASSEDLVSFPTDTQYF
TGCGCCAGCAGTGAAGACCTAGTTTCTTTCCCCACAGATACGCAGTATTTT
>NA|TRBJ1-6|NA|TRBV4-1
CASSLPPNSPLHF
TGCGCCAGCAGCCTCCCCCCGAATTCACCCCTCCACTTT
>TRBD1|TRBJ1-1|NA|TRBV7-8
CASSYTGDTEAFF
TGTGCCAGCAGTTATACAGGGGACACTGAAGCTTTCTTT
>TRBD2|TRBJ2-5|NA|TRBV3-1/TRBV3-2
CASSQERGLAGSLGETQYF
TGTGCCAGCAGCCAAGAGCGGGGACTAGCGGGGTCTCTTGGAGAGACCCAGTACTTC
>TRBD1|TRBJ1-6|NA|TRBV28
CASSRGGQGGSPLHF
TGTGCCAGCAGCCGGGGGGGACAGGGTGGTTCACCCCTCCACTTT
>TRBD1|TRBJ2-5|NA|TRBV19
CASGWNRGKTQYF
TGTGCCAGTGGGTGGAACAGGGGGAAGACCCAGTACTTC
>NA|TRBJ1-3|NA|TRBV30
CAWISGKGNTIYF
TGTGCCTGGATTTCGGGGAAAGGAAACACCATATATTTT
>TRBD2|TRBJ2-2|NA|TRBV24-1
CATSDLPGTSNTGELFF
TGTGCCACCAGTGATTTGCCCGGGACTAGTAACACCGGGGAGCTGTTTTTT
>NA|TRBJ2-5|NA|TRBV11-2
CASSLPGGETQYF
TGTGCCAGCAGCTTACCAGGGGGGGAGACCCAGTACTTC
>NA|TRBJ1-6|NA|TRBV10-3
CAISELEGRPSGSPLHF
TGTGCCATCAGTGAGTTGGAAGGTCGGCCATCGGGTTCACCCCTCCACTTT
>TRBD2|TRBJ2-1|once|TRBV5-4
CASSWGGLAGEHEQFF
TGTGCCAGCAGCTGGGGGGGGCTAGCGGGAGAACATGAGCAGTTCTTC
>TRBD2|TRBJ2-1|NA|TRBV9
CASSVGTSGGIYNEQFF
TGTGCCAGCAGCGTAGGGACTAGCGGGGGAATTTACAATGAGCAGTTCTTC
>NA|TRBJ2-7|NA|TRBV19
CASSIESDGSYEQYF
TGTGCCAGTAGTATCGAGTCCGACGGGTCCTACGAGCAGTACTTC
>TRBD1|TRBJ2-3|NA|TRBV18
CASSPRTGTTDTQYF
TGTGCCAGCTCACCCCGGACAGGGACAACAGATACGCAGTATTTT
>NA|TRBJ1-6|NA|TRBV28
CASSLAHMSGSPLHF
TGTGCCAGCAGTTTAGCTCACATGTCGGGATCACCCCTCCACTTT
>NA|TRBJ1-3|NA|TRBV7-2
CASSFGAGNTIYF
TGTGCCAGCAGCTTTGGGGCCGGAAACACCATATATTTT
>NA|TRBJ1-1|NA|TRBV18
CASLDRGNTEAFF
TGTGCCAGCCTTGACAGAGGTAACACTGAAGCTTTCTTT
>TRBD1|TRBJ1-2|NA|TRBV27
CASSPGTGNYGYTF
TGTGCCAGCAGTCCCGGGACAGGGAACTATGGCTACACCTTC
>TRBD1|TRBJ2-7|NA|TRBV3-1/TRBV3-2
CASASPGQGVYEQYF
TGTGCCAGCGCCTCGCCGGGACAGGGGGTCTACGAGCAGTACTTC
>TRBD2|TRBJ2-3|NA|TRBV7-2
CASSLLLAEPTDTQYF
TGTGCCAGCAGCTTACTACTAGCGGAACCCACAGATACGCAGTATTTT
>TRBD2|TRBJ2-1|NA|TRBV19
CASSIEGLAGVRNEQFF
TGTGCCAGTAGTATAGAGGGACTAGCGGGAGTGAGGAATGAGCAGTTCTTC
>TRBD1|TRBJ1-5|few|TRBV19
CASIKGARSNQPQHF
TGTGCCAGTATAAAGGGGGCGAGAAGCAATCAGCCCCAGCATTTT
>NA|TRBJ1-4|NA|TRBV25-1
CASSDPGQKSNEKLFF
TGTGCCAGCAGTGATCCCGGACAGAAATCTAATGAAAAACTGTTTTTT
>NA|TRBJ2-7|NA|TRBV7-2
CASSSRYEQYF
TGTGCCAGCAGCTCCCGTTACGAGCAGTACTTC
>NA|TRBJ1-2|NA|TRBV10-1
CASSEPPREAPLRYGYTF
TGCGCCAGCAGTGAGCCCCCCAGGGAGGCACCCCTACGCTATGGCTACACCTTC